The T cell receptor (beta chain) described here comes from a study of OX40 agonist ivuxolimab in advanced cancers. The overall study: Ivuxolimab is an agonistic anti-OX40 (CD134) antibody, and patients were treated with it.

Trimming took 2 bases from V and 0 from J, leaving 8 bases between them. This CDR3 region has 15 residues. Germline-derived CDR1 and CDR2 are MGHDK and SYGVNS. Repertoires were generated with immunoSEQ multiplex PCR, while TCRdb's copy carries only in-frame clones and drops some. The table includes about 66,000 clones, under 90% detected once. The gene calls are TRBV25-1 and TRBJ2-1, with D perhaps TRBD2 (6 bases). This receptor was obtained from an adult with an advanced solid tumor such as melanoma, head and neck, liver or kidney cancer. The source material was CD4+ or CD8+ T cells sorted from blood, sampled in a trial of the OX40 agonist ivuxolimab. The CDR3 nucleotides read TGTGCCAGCAGTGAACGGGGGAGCTCCTACAATGAGCAGTTCTTC. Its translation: CASSERGSSYNEQFF.